This TCR beta chain is drawn from a study of blood T cells in healthy people across ages. The study's findings and limits: Considered underestimates were the diversity estimates obtained from one million T cells. It was found that TCR beta diversity correlated strongly with the percentage of naive T cells. Roughly linear age-related decline in beta diversity appeared, significant by age roughly 40.

Combining a sample-barcoded 5' primer with a J-beta primer mix, a second PCR ran for roughly 6 to 12 cycles. TCRdb reprocessed the 5' RACE reads via MiXCR and lists one record per CDR3 protein. The sample has hundreds of thousands of distinct CDR3 sequences, about 45% seen once. The CDR3 spans 14 residues. Turning to this clonotype: Its antigen is not identified.

This rearrangement joins TRBV21-1 to TRBJ2-4; the DNA was not compared with TRBD2, the D call given in the table. The end of the DNA is better explained by TRBJ2-7, so the J call may be wrong. TRBV21-1 is noted as a pseudogene. Sequenced material: blood. This TCR was recovered from an elderly man in good health. CDR3: CASSKLGASYEQYF. The CDR3 coding sequence is TGTGCCAGCAGCAAACTCGGGGCCTCCTACGAGCAGTACTTC.